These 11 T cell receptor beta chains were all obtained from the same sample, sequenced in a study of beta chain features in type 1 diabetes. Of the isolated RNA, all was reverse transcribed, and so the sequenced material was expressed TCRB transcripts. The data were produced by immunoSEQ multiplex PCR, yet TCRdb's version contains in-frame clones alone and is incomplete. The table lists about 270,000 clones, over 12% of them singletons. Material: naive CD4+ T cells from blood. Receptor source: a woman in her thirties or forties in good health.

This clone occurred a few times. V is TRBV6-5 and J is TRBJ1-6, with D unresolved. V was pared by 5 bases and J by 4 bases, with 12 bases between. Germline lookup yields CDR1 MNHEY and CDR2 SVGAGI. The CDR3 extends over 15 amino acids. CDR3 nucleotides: TGTGCCAGCAGTCTAACCGGGTTGTATAATTCACCCCTCCACTTT. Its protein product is CASSLTGLYNSPLHF.

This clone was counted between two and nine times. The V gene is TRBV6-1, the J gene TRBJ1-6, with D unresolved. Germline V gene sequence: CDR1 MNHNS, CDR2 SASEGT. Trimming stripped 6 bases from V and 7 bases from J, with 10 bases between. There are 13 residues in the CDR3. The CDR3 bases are TGTGCCAGCAGGGAAACCGCGAATTCACCCCTCCACTTT. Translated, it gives CASRETANSPLHF.

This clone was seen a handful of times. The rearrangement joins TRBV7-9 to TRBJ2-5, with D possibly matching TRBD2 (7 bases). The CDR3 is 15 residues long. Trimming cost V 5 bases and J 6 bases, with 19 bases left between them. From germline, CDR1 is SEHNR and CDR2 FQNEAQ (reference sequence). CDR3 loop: CASSPRGGAGKTQYF. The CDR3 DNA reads TGTGCCAGCAGCCCCAGAGGGGGGGCCGGTAAGACCCAGTACTTC.

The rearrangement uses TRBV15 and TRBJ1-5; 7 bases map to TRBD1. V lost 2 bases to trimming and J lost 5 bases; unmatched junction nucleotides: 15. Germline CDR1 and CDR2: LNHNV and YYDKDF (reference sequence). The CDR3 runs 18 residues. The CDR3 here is CATSRPDRAPRGDQPQHF. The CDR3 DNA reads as TGTGCCACCAGCAGACCTGACAGGGCCCCTAGGGGGGATCAGCCCCAGCATTTT.

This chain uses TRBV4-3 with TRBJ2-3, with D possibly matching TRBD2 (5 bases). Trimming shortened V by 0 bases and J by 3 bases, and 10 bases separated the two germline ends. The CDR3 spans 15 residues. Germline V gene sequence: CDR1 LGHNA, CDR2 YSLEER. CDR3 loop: CASSQDSGKTDTQYF. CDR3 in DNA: TGCGCCAGCAGCCAAGATTCGGGGAAGACAGATACGCAGTATTTT.

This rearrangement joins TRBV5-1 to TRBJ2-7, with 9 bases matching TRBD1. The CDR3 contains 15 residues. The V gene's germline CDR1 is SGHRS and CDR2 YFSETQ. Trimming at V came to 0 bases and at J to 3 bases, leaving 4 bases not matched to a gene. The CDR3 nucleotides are TGCGCCAGCAGCTTGGGCGGGACAGGGTACTACGAGCAGTACTTC. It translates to CASSLGGTGYYEQYF.

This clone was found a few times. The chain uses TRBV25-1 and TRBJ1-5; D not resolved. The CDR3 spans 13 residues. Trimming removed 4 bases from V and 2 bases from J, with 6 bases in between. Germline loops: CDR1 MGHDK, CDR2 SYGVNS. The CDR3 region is CASSVNGNQPQHF. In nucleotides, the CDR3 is TGTGCCAGCAGTGTTAATGGCAATCAGCCCCAGCATTTT.

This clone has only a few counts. CDR3 nucleotides: TGTGCCAGCAGTCACGGGGTAGCGGGGGGTCCCGATGTCTACGAGCAGTACTTC. This gives the protein CASSHGVAGGPDVYEQYF. The chain couples TRBV9 to TRBJ2-5; 10 nucleotides align to TRBD2. The J call is doubtful: the DNA matches TRBJ2-7 better. The CDR3 has 18 residues. Looked up from germline, CDR1 is SGDLS and CDR2 is YYNGEE.

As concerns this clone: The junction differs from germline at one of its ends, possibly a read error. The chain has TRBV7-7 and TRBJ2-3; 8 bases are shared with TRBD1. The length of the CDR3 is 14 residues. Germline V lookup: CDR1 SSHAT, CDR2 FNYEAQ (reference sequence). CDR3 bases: TGTGCTAGCAGTCAGGGGGCAAGCGCCGATACGCAGTATTTT. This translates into CASSQGASADTQYF.

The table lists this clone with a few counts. CDR3 amino acids: CASSFWTTSEYGYTF. For the CDR3, the DNA is TGTGCCAGCAGCTTCTGGACAACCTCAGAGTATGGCTACACCTTC. The chain uses TRBV5-4 and TRBJ1-2, with D possibly matching TRBD1 (5 bases). V shed 2 bases and J shed 5 bases, with 16 bases lying between them. The CDR3 sequence is 15 residues long. CDR1 SGHNT and CDR2 YYREEE come from the germline V gene (reference sequence).

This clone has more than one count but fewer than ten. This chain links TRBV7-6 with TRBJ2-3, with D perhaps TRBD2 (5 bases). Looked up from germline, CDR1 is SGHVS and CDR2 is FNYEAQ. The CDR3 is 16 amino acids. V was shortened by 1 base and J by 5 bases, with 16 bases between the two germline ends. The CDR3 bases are TGTGCCAGCAGCTTAGGGGGAGCTTCTCCCATAGATACGCAGTATTTT. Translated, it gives CASSLGGASPIDTQYF.